The entry that follows covers one T cell receptor (beta chain) sequence. This sample was taken from a study of blood T cell repertoires in COVID-19. Authors' processing steps: Reference gene primers were amplified, and this amplification served to estimate nucleated cell counts. Data came from immunoSEQ multiplex PCR; TCRdb stores just in-frame clones and leaves some out. The V and J calls and clone size are taken from that table; D and trimming were inferred from the DNA. The sample carries approximately 190,000 clones, 70% to 90% recorded once. The CDR3 length is 19 residues. Per germline, CDR1 GTSNPN and CDR2 SVGIG (reference sequence). J lost 7 bases, V lost 0 bases, and 17 bases had no gene match.

This rearrangement joins TRBV30 to TRBJ1-5; TRBD1 agrees at 11 bases. The TCR was taken from a man aged 55 to 70 with active or convalescent COVID-19. Sequencing used peripheral blood. CDR3 bases: TGTGCCTGGAGTGTACAAGGACAGGGGGCCCAATCGGCCGGGCAGCCCCAGCATTTT. Translated, it gives CAWSVQGQGAQSAGQPQHF.